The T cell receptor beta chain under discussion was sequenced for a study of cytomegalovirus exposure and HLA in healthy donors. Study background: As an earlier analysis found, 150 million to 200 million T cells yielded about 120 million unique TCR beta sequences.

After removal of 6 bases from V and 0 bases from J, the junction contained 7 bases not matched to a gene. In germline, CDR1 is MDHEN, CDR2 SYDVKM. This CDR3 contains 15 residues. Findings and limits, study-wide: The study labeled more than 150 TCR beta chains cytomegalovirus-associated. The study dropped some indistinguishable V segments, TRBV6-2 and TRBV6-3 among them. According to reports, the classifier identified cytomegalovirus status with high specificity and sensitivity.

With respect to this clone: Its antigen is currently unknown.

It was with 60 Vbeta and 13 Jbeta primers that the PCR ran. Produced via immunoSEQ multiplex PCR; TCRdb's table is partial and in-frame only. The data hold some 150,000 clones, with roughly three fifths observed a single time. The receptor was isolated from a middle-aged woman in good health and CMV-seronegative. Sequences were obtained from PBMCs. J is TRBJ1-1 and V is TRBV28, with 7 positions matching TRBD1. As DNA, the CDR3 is TGTGCCAGCAGCTCTCTTGGGACAGTGAACACTGAAGCTTTCTTT. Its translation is CASSSLGTVNTEAFF.